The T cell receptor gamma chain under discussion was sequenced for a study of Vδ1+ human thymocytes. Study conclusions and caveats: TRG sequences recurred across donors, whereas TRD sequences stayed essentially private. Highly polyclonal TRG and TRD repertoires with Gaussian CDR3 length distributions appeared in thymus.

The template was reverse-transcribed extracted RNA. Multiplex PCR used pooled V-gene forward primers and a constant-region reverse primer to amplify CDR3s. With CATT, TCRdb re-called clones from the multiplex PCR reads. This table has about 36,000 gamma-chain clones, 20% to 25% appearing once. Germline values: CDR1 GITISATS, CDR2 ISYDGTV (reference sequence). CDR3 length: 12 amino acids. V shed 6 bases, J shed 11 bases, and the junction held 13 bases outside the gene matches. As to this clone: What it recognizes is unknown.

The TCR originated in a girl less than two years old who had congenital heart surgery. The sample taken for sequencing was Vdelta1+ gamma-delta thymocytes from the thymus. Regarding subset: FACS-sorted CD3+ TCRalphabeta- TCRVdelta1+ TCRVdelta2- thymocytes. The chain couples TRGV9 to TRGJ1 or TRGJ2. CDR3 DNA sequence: TGTGCCTTGTGGACGGCTAAGAGGGAGAAACTCTTT. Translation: CALWTAKREKLF.